Each of the 29 T cell receptor beta chains below was sequenced from the same sample in a study of CD8 T cells in ankylosing spondylitis (dated by TCRdb to 2016 to 2017). Library preparation employed 5' RACE. The sequencer was an Illumina HiSeq 2500. The raw public data were reprocessed by TCRdb itself: fastp quality trimming at Q25, MiXCR clonotype calling, in-frame beta chains only. Records with the same CDR3 protein are collapsed into one entry carrying the most frequent genes and DNA. The sample contains tens of thousands of distinct CDR3 sequences, about 5.2% of them found a single time. Clones ranked in the top ten supply over 2% of the sample. Sample: blood, either unsorted or a sorted T cell fraction (not recorded which). The source of these receptors is a male donor with ankylosing spondylitis or in good health (not recorded which).

This clonotype showed up many times. The V call is TRBV11-2, the J call TRBJ1-1; maybe TRBD1 (5 bases). V lost 2 bases, J lost 7 bases, and 20 bases lay in between. The CDR3 is made up of 16 amino acids. Germline V gene data show CDR1 as SGHAT and CDR2 as FQNNGV. The CDR3 loop is CASSLFFGRATSEAFF. CDR3 nucleotides: TGTGCCAGCAGCTTATTTTTTGGCAGGGCAACAAGTGAAGCTTTCTTT.

This clonotype has ten or more counts. The chain carries TRBV28 and TRBJ2-4, with a weak D call TRBD2 (5 bases). The germline V and J ends were trimmed by 3 bases and 1 base, with 25 bases remaining between them. Per germline, CDR1 MDHEN and CDR2 SYDVKM. There are 20 residues in the CDR3. DNA of the CDR3: TGTGCCAGCAGTTTTCCCTCGGTACTAGGCGGGCCCTTGGCCAAAAACATTCAGTACTTC. Translating it yields CASSFPSVLGGPLAKNIQYF.

This clonotype appeared a few times. Germline and junction disagree at one end, which may indicate a read error. The V call is TRBV3-1, the J call TRBJ2-5; no definite D call. The germline gives CDR1 LGHDT, CDR2 YNNKEL (reference sequence). The CDR3 covers 18 residues. DNA for the CDR3: TGTGCCAGCAGCCAGGGTAGGGCCACGAACCTGGTCAGCATCAGTCCCCACTTC. It codes for CASSQGRATNLVSISPHF.

This clonotype appeared many times. This rearrangement joins TRBV4-1 to TRBJ2-7; 7 bases fit TRBD1. The ends lost 1 base at V and 2 bases at J; junction bases unmatched: 8. The CDR3 is made up of 16 amino acids. Germline CDR1 MGHRA, CDR2 YSYEKL. The DNA for the CDR3 is TGCGCCAGCAGCCAAGGGAGAGGGGGCATAGCCTACGAGCAGTACTTC. Its translation is CASSQGRGGIAYEQYF.

This clonotype occurred many times. The CDR3 is CASSLGASYEQYF. CDR3 nucleotide sequence: TGTGCCAGCAGTTTAGGGGCCTCCTACGAGCAGTACTTC. The chain is built from TRBV12-3 or TRBV12-4 and TRBJ2-7; no firm D call. This CDR3 spans 13 amino acids. V was cut by 1 base and J by 0 bases, with 4 bases left in between.

In the case of this clonotype: A much larger clone differs from this one at a single base, so this may be a read error. V gene TRBV6-1 combines with J gene TRBJ1-6, with D maybe TRBD1 (5 bases). Germline V lookup: CDR1 MNHNS, CDR2 SASEGT. The ends were cut back, 6 bases at V and 9 bases at J, with 15 bases in the middle. This CDR3 has 14 residues. CDR3 coding DNA: TGTGCCAGCAGAAGGGGCTACGATAGTTCACCCCTCCACTTT. It yields the protein CASRRGYDSSPLHF.

In its sample, this clonotype was seen many times. V gene TRBV28 combines with J gene TRBJ1-1, with D maybe TRBD1 (5 bases). Trimming cost V 2 bases and J 0 bases, with 19 bases left between them. This CDR3 is built from 18 residues. The V gene's germline CDR1 is MDHEN and CDR2 SYDVKM. This CDR3 reads CASSLGAGLSGMNTEAFF. The CDR3 region has the DNA TGTGCCAGCAGTTTAGGGGCGGGGTTATCAGGGATGAACACTGAAGCTTTCTTT.

This clonotype was seen many times. The CDR3 region has the DNA TGTGCCAGTAGCACGGACAGGGGGACCTACGAGCAGTACTTC. This translates into CASSTDRGTYEQYF. The rearrangement joins TRBV7-2 to TRBJ2-7, with 10 positions matching TRBD1. The CDR3 runs 14 residues. V was pared by 9 bases and J by 2 bases, with 7 bases of the junction left unmatched. Germline V gene sequence: CDR1 SGHTA, CDR2 FQGNSA.

This clonotype was counted at least ten times. The chain recombines TRBV28 with TRBJ1-5, with D unclear. Germline lookup yields CDR1 MDHEN and CDR2 SYDVKM. Trimming left V 3 bases short and J 5 bases short, with 11 bases between. The CDR3 runs to 14 residues. The CDR3 loop reads CASSFYEEDQPQHF. The CDR3 DNA follows: TGTGCCAGCAGTTTTTATGAGGAAGATCAGCCCCAGCATTTT. The whole variable domain, filled in from reference TRBV28 and TRBJ1-5, reads DVKVTQSSRYLVKRTGEKVFLECVQDMDHENMFWYRQDPGLGLRLIYFSYDVKMKEKGDIPEGYSVSREKKERFSLILESASTNQTSMYLCASSFYEEDQPQHFGDGTRLSIL.

This clonotype was detected ten times or more. The rearrangement links TRBV12-3 or TRBV12-4 to TRBJ2-1; 7 bases are shared with TRBD1. The CDR3 consists of 15 residues. J lost 0 bases, V lost 6 bases, and 5 bases had no gene match. The CDR3 DNA is TGTGCCAGCAGCCAAGGGACAGTCTCCTACAATGAGCAGTTCTTC. Translation: CASSQGTVSYNEQFF.

This clonotype was counted between two and nine times. A much more abundant neighbour one base away suggests this may be a read error. This rearrangement joins TRBV20-1 to TRBJ2-1; 9 bases line up with TRBD2. The CDR3 has 17 residues. The germline V gene encodes CDR1 DFQATT and CDR2 SNEGSKA (reference sequence). The CDR3 sequence is CCALTPTLAGMDNEQFF. CDR3 coding DNA: TGCTGTGCTCTAACACCTACTCTAGCGGGGATGGACAATGAGCAGTTCTTC.

This clonotype has at least ten counts. The chain recombines TRBV28 with TRBJ2-1, with 7 bases fitting TRBD2. V lost 3 bases and J lost 3; bases outside the gene matches: 5. CDR3 size: 15 residues. Germline V CDR1 and CDR2: MDHEN, SYDVKM. The CDR3 nucleotides are TGTGCCAGCAGTTTCAGACTAGCTAGCTACAATGAGCAGTTCTTC. This encodes CASSFRLASYNEQFF.

This clonotype has ten or more counts. V is TRBV12-3 or TRBV12-4 and J is TRBJ1-6, with D unclear. The CDR3 is 16 amino acids. Deletions cut 5 bases from V and 5 bases from J, with 16 bases between. The CDR3 DNA sequence: TGTGCCAGCAGTCTACGGAGTCCTGCCGATAATTCACCCCTCCACTTT. Its translation: CASSLRSPADNSPLHF.

In its sample, this clonotype was seen many times. J is TRBJ2-7 and V is TRBV10-3; TRBD1 matches 9 bases. The germline V gene has CDR1 ENHRY and CDR2 SYGVKD. The CDR3 consists of 14 residues. Unmatched junction bases numbered 3, after V lost 6 bases and J lost 0 bases. The CDR3 reads CAIRGQGSSYEQYF. CDR3 coding DNA: TGTGCCATCAGGGGACAGGGTAGCTCCTACGAGCAGTACTTC.

This clonotype showed up many times. In nucleotides, the CDR3 is TGCAGTGCTAGAGGGGACTCGGGATCCTACGAGCAGTACTTC. This translates into CSARGDSGSYEQYF. The rearrangement uses TRBV20-1 and TRBJ2-7; D might be TRBD2 (6 bases). V lost 1 base to trimming and J lost 1 base, with 11 bases between them. The CDR3 contains 14 residues. Germline V CDR1 and CDR2: DFQATT, SNEGSKA (reference sequence).

The table lists this clonotype with many counts. The chain employs TRBV20-1 and TRBJ2-2; 15 nucleotides match TRBD2. This CDR3 spans 16 amino acids. The germline CDR1 and CDR2 sequences are DFQATT and SNEGSKA (reference sequence). The V gene end was trimmed by 6 bases and the J gene end by 3 bases; junction bases not matched to a gene: 5. For the CDR3, the DNA is TGCAGTGCCGGGACTAGCGGGGGGATCTACACCGGGGAGCTGTTTTTT. Its translation: CSAGTSGGIYTGELFF.

As concerns this clonotype: One junction end does not reproduce the germline sequence, and a read error may be involved. This rearrangement joins TRBV5-4 to TRBJ2-1, with 10 bases aligning to TRBD2. The germline V gene encodes CDR1 SGHNT and CDR2 YYREEE (reference sequence). There are 16 residues in the CDR3. The CDR3 nucleotides read TGTGTCAGCAGCCCGACTAGCGGGCTCCCAGGGAATGAGCAGTTCTTC. It specifies CVSSPTSGLPGNEQFF.

This clonotype occurred many times. The rearrangement joins TRBV10-2 to TRBJ1-1; the D gene is possibly TRBD1 (5 bases). Germline CDR1 is WSHSY and CDR2 is SAAADI. The CDR3 consists of 15 residues. V lost 6 bases and J 1 base, leaving 15 bases between the germline ends. This CDR3 reads CASSGPTQGNTEAFF. CDR3 DNA: TGCGCCAGCAGCGGACCCACCCAGGGGAACACTGAAGCTTTCTTT.

This clonotype was picked up a small number of times. The rearrangement links TRBV23-1 to TRBJ2-3; the D gene is possibly TRBD1 (6 bases). TRBV23-1 is an ORF for which the function is uncertain. The CDR3 length is 14 residues. Trimming cost V 8 bases and J 0 bases, with 12 bases left between them. CDR3 region: CASSGAGSTDTQYF. In nucleotides, the CDR3 is TGCGCCAGCTCAGGGGCAGGAAGCACAGATACGCAGTATTTT.

The rearrangement uses TRBV5-1 and TRBJ2-5; a possible D gene is TRBD1 (6 bases). V shed 3 bases and J shed 0 bases, with 9 bases lying between them. This CDR3 contains 14 residues. Germline V gene sequence: CDR1 SGHRS, CDR2 YFSETQ. As DNA, the CDR3 is TGCGCCAGCAGCTCCAGGGGCAACCAAGAGACCCAGTACTTC. Its protein is CASSSRGNQETQYF.

There are many counts of this clonotype. The DNA for the CDR3 is TGTGCCAGCAATACCGTATTGGGGTCACCCCTCCACTTT. This codes for CASNTVLGSPLHF. The chain uses TRBV6-2 or TRBV6-3 and TRBJ1-6, with no clear D. V was trimmed by 7 bases and J by 10 bases, leaving 14 bases between them. The germline CDR1 and CDR2 sequences are MNHEY and SVGEGT. The CDR3 has 13 residues.

This clonotype was detected many times. This chain joins TRBV5-1 and TRBJ2-3; 7 bases line up with TRBD1. Unmatched junction bases numbered 4, after V lost 1 base and J lost 2 bases. The CDR3 runs to 15 residues. The germline V gene encodes CDR1 SGHRS and CDR2 YFSETQ. CDR3 DNA: TGCGCCAGCAGCTTGTACAGGGGCCCCACAGATACGCAGTATTTT. Translated: CASSLYRGPTDTQYF.

This clonotype was counted at least ten times. This sequence joins TRBV20-1 and TRBJ1-4, with no clear D. Germline loops: CDR1 DFQATT, CDR2 SNEGSKA (reference sequence). Trimming removed 3 bases at V and 8 bases at J, with 19 bases between. This CDR3 has 15 amino acids. CDR3 bases: TGCAGTGCTAGGCCCTCAGGTGGAAAGTCGGAAAAACTGTTTTTT. Its protein is CSARPSGGKSEKLFF.

This clonotype was seen many times. This chain links TRBV2 with TRBJ2-2, with TRBD1 identical over 7 bases. The germline CDR1 and CDR2 sequences are SNHLY and FYNNEI. J lost 5 bases, V lost 4 bases, and 4 bases had no gene match. This CDR3 spans 14 amino acids. The CDR3 loop is CASSGQGRTGELFF. CDR3 nucleotide sequence: TGTGCCAGCAGTGGACAGGGCAGGACCGGGGAGCTGTTTTTT. Supplemented by reference TRBV2 and TRBJ2-2, the full variable domain reads EPEVTQTPSHQVTQMGQEVILRCVPISNHLYFYWYRQILGQKVEFLVSFYNNEISEKSEIFDDQFSVERPDGSNFTLKIRSTKLEDSAMYFCASSGQGRTGELFFGEGSRLTVL.

The chain carries TRBV5-1 and TRBJ2-2, with D possibly being TRBD2 (6 bases). Looked up from germline, CDR1 is SGHRS and CDR2 is YFSETQ. The germline V and J ends were trimmed by 4 bases and 5 bases, with 12 bases remaining between them. This CDR3 is built from 14 residues. Here the CDR3 DNA reads TGCGCCAGCAGCCCCGCTGGGGGGACCGGGGAGCTGTTTTTT. This translates into CASSPAGGTGELFF.

This clonotype was seen more than once but under ten times. V usage is TRBV7-2 and J usage is TRBJ1-5; weak D call: TRBD1 (6 bases). Germline CDR1 SGHTA, CDR2 FQGNSA. V was trimmed by 5 bases and J by 1 base, leaving 15 bases between them. This CDR3 region has 16 residues. This CDR3 reads CASSVGRGGSNQPQHF. The DNA for the CDR3 is TGTGCCAGCAGCGTCGGTAGGGGGGGGAGCAATCAGCCCCAGCATTTT.

Many counts were recorded for this clonotype. Here the CDR3 DNA reads TGTGCCAGCAAGGAGGGGCTGGGCTCCTACAATGAGCAGTTCTTC. Its protein is CASKEGLGSYNEQFF. The chain combines TRBV6-5 with TRBJ2-1; maybe TRBD2 (6 bases). The germline gives CDR1 MNHEY, CDR2 SVGAGI. This CDR3 is built from 15 residues. V lost 7 bases, J lost 0 bases, and 13 bases lay in between.

This clonotype appeared many times. The chain carries TRBV5-6 and TRBJ2-3, with D perhaps being TRBD1 or TRBD2 (5 bases each). V lost 5 bases and J lost 6, with 19 bases in between. The CDR3 is made up of 15 amino acids. Germline CDR1 is SGHDT and CDR2 is YYEEEE. CDR3 amino acids: CASRPGTHDWDTQYF. The CDR3 nucleotides read TGTGCCAGCAGACCCGGGACCCACGATTGGGATACGCAGTATTTT.

In this sample, this clonotype turned up many times. V and J are TRBV12-3 or TRBV12-4 and TRBJ1-2; D unclear. Trimming stripped 3 bases from V and 8 bases from J, with 7 bases between. CDR3 length equals 11 residues. CDR3 region: CASSFWGGYTF. The CDR3 DNA sequence: TGTGCCAGCAGTTTTTGGGGAGGCTACACCTTC.